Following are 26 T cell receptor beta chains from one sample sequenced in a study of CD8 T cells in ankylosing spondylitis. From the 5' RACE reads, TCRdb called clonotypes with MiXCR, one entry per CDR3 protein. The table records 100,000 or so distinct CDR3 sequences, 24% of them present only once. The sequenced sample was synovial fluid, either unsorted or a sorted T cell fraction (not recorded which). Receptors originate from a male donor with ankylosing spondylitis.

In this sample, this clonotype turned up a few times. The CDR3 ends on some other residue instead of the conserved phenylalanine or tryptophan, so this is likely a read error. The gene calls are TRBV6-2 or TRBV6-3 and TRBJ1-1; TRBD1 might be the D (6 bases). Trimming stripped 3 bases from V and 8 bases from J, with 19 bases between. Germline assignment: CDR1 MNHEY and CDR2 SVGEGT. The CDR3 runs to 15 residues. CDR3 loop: CASSYSPLLGGEAFL. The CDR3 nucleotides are TGTGCCAGCAGTTATTCTCCTTTGCTGGGGGGCGAAGCTTTCCTT.

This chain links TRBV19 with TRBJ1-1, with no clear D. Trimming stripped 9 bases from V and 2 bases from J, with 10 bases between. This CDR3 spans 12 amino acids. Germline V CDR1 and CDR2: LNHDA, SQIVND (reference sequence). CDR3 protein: CASSQSNTEAFF. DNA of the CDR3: TGTGCCAGCTCGCAGTCTAACACTGAAGCTTTCTTT.

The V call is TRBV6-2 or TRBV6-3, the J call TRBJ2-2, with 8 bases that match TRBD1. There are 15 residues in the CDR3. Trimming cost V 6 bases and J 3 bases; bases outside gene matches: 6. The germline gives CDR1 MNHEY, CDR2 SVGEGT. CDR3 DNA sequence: TGTGCCAGCAGCCCCGGGACAGGAGACACCGGGGAGCTGTTTTTT. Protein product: CASSPGTGDTGELFF.

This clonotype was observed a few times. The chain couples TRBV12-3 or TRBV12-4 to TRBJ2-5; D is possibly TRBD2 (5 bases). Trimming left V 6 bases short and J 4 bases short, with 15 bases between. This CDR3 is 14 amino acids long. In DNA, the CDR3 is TGTGCCAGCAGCCACGGACTCGTCACAGAGACCCAGTACTTC. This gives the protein CASSHGLVTETQYF.

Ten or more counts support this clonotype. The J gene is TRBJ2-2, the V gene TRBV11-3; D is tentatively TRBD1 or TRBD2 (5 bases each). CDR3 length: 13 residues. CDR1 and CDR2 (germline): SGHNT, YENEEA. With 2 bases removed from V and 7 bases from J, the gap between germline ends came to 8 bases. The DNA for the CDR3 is TGTGCCAGCAGCTTAACGAGGGGCGGGGAGCTGTTTTTT. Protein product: CASSLTRGGELFF.

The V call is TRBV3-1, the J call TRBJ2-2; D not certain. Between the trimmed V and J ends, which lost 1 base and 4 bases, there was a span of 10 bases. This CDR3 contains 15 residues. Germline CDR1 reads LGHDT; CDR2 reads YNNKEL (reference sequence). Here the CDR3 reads CASSQGGKGTGELFF. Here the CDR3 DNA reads TGTGCCAGCAGCCAAGGTGGGAAAGGCACCGGGGAGCTGTTTTTT.

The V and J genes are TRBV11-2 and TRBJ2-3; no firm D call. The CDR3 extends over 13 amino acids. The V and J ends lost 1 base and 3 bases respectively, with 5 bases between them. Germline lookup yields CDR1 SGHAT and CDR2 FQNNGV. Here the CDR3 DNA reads TGTGCCAGCAGCTTAGGACGGACAGATACGCAGTATTTT. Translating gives CASSLGRTDTQYF.

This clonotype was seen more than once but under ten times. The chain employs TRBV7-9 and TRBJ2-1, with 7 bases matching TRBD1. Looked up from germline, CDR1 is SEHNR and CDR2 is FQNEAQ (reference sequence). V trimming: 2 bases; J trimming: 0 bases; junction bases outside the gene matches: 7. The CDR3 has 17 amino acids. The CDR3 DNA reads TGTGCCAGCAGCTTAAGGACAGGCCCCAGCTCCTACAATGAGCAGTTCTTC. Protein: CASSLRTGPSSYNEQFF. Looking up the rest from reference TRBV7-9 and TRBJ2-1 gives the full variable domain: DTGVSQNPRHKITKRGQNVTFRCDPISEHNRLYWYRQTLGQGPEFLTYFQNEAQLEKSRLLSDRFSAERPKGSFSTLEIQRTEQGDSAMYLCASSLRTGPSSYNEQFFGPGTRLTVL.

The DNA of the CDR3 is TGCGCCAGCAGCCCGGAGTCAGATACGCAGTATTTT. It specifies CASSPESDTQYF. The V and J genes are TRBV5-1 and TRBJ2-3; D uncertain. Trimming left V 4 bases short and J 4 bases short, with 7 bases between. The germline V gene has CDR1 SGHRS and CDR2 YFSETQ. This CDR3 has 12 residues.

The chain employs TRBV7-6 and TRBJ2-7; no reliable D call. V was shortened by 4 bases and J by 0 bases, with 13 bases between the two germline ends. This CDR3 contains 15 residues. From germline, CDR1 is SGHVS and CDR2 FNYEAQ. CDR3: CASSSDRWGSYEQYF. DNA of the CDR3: TGTGCCAGCAGCTCGGACCGGTGGGGCTCCTACGAGCAGTACTTC.

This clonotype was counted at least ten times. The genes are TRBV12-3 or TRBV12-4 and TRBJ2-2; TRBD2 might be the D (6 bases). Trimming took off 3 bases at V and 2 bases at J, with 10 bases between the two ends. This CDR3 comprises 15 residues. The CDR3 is CASSFSSVNTGELFF. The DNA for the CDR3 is TGTGCCAGCAGTTTCTCTAGCGTTAACACCGGGGAGCTGTTTTTT.

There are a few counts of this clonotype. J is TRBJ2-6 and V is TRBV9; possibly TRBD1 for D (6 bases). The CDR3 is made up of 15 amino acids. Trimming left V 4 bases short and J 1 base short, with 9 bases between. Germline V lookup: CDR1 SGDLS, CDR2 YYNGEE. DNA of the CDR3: TGTGCCAGCAGCCTCAGGGGATCTGGGGCCAACGTCCTGACTTTC. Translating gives CASSLRGSGANVLTF.

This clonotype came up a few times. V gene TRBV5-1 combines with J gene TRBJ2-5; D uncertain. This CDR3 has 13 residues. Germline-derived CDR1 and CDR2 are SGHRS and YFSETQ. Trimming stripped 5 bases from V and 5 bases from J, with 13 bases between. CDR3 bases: TGCGCCAGCAGTTCGGTCGATAAGGAGACCCAGTACTTC. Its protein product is CASSSVDKETQYF.

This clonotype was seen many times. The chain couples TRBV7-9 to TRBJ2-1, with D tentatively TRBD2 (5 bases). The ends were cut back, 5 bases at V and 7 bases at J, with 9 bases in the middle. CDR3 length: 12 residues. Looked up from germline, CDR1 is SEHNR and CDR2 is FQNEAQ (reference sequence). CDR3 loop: CASSLERNEQFF. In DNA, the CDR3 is TGTGCCAGCAGCCTCGAGCGGAATGAGCAGTTCTTC.

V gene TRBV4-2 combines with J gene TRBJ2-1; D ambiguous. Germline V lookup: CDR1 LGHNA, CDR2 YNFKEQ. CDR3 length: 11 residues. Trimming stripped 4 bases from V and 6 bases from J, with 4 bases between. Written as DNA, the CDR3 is TGTGCCAGCAGCCTGACCAATGAGCAGTTCTTC. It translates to CASSLTNEQFF.

Here the CDR3 DNA reads TGTGCCAGCAGCCAAGATTCGAGTGAGGGTCAAAATACGCAGTATTTT. Protein: CASSQDSSEGQNTQYF. V usage is TRBV4-2 and J usage is TRBJ2-3; D may be TRBD2 (5 bases). V was pared by 0 bases and J by 7 bases, with 17 bases between. There are 16 residues in the CDR3. Germline V gives CDR1 LGHNA, CDR2 YNFKEQ.

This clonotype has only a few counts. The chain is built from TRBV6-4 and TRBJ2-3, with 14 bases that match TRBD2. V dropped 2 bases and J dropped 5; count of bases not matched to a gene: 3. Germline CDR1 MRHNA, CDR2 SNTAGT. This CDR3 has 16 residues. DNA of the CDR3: TGTGCCAGCAGTGACAGACTAGCGGGAGGGCTAGATACGCAGTATTTT. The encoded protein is CASSDRLAGGLDTQYF.

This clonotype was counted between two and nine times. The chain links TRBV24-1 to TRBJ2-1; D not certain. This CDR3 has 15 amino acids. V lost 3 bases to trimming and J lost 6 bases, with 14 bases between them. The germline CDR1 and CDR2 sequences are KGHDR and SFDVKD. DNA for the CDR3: TGTGCCACCAGTGATCCTCTCCGGACCCTCAATGAGCAGTTCTTC. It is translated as CATSDPLRTLNEQFF.

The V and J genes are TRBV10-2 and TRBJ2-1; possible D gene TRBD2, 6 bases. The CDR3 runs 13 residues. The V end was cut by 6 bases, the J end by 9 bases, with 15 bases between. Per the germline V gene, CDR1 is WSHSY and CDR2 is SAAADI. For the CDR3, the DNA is TGCGCCAGCAGCGAGATGACTAGTGGTGAGCAGTTCTTC. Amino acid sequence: CASSEMTSGEQFF.

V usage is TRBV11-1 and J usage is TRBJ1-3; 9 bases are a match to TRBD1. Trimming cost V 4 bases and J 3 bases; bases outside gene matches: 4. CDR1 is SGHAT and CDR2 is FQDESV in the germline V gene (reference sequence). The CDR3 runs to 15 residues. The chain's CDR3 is CASSWTGEDGNTIYF. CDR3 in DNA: TGTGCCAGCAGCTGGACAGGGGAGGATGGAAACACCATATATTTT.

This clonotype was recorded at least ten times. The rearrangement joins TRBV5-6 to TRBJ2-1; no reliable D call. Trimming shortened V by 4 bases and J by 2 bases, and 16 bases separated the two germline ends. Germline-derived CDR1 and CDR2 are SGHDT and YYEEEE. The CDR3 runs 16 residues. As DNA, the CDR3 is TGTGCCAGCAGCGCCTATCACCTCCTGCCCTACAATGAGCAGTTCTTC. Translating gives CASSAYHLLPYNEQFF.

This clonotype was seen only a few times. The CDR3 DNA reads as TGTGCCAGCAGCCAAGTCCTTAGCAATCAGCCCCAGCATTTT. Amino acids: CASSQVLSNQPQHF. This chain joins TRBV3-1 and TRBJ1-5; D gene ambiguous. This CDR3 contains 14 residues. The germline CDR1 and CDR2 sequences are LGHDT and YNNKEL (reference sequence). V was pared by 1 base and J by 0 bases, with 4 bases between.

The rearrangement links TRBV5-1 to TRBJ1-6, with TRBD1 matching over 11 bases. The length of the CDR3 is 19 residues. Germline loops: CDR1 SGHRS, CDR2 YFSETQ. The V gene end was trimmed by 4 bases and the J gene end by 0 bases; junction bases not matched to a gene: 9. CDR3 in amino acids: CASSRGQGAMSSYNSPLHF. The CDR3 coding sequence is TGCGCCAGCAGCCGAGGACAGGGGGCAATGAGCTCCTATAATTCACCCCTCCACTTT. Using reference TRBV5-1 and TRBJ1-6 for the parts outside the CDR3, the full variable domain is KAGVTQTPRYLIKTRGQQVTLSCSPISGHRSVSWYQQTPGQGLQFLFEYFSETQRNKGNFPGRFSGRQFSNSRSEMNVSTLELGDSALYLCASSRGQGAMSSYNSPLHFGNGTRLTVT.

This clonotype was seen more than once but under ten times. CDR3 in amino acids: CASSKGQGDYGYTF. The CDR3 DNA reads TGTGCCAGCAGCAAGGGACAGGGGGACTATGGCTACACCTTC. V and J are TRBV28 and TRBJ1-2, with 11 bases aligning to TRBD1. Looked up from germline, CDR1 is MDHEN and CDR2 is SYDVKM. This CDR3 spans 14 amino acids. The junction had 3 bases not matched to a gene; V was cut back by 6 bases and J by 3 bases.

In nucleotides, the CDR3 is TGCAGTGCTAGCGGACTCGGTGAAAAACTGTTTTTT. Protein: CSASGLGEKLFF. The J gene is TRBJ1-4, the V gene TRBV20-1; D is unclear. V lost 3 bases and J lost 7, with 9 bases in between. Germline V CDR1 and CDR2: DFQATT, SNEGSKA (reference sequence). The CDR3 covers 12 residues.

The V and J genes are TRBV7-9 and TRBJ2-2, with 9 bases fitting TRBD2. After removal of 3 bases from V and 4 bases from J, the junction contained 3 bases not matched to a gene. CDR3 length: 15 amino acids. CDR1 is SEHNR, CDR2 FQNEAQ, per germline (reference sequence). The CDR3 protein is CASSFGSGSTGELFF. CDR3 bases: TGTGCCAGCAGCTTTGGTAGCGGGAGCACCGGGGAGCTGTTTTTT.